This T cell receptor beta chain derives from a study of graft-versus-host responses after intestinal transplantation. Study-level information: Transplant recipients had multivisceral, liver-intestinal, or isolated intestinal grafts. After anti-thymocyte globulin induction, recipients took tacrolimus and steroids for two to three years. Study outcomes and limitations: Recipient marrow held GvH clones, some first seen in ileum or blood.

The method was immunoSEQ multiplex PCR; TCRdb's version includes in-frame clones alone and lacks a portion of them. The sample includes 74,000 or so clones, around 92% of them seen just once. The CDR3 extends over 15 amino acids. Trimming removed 6 bases at V and 2 bases at J, with 16 bases between. Germline CDR1 and CDR2: WSHSY and SAAADI. Concerning this clone: Its specificity is not known.

This chain connects TRBV10-2 to TRBJ2-5; D might be TRBD2 (5 bases). This clonotype was obtained from a human patient who received an intestinal transplant, so some T cells may come from the graft donor. The sequences come from PBMCs, collected 98 days after intestinal transplantation. CDR3 nucleotides: TGCGCCAGCAGGGAACCGGGATCACAACAAGAGACCCAGTACTTC. This sequence encodes CASREPGSQQETQYF.